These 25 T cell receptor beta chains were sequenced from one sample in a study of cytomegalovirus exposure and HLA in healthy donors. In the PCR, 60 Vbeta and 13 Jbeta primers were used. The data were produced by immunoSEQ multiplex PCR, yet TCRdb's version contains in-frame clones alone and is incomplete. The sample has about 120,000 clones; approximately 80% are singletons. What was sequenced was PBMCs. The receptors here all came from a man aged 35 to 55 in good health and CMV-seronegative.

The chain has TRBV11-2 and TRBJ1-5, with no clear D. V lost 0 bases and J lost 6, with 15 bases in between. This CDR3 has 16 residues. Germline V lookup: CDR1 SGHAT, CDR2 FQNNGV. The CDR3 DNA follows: TGTGCCAGCAGCTTAGATACCTTGTTCGGGTCTCAGCCCCAGCATTTT. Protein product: CASSLDTLFGSQPQHF. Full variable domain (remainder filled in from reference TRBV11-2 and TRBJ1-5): EAGVAQSPRYKIIEKRQSVAFWCNPISGHATLYWYQQILGQGPKLLIQFQNNGVVDDSQLPKDRFSAERLKGVDSTLKIQPAKLEDSAVYLCASSLDTLFGSQPQHFGDGTRLSIL.

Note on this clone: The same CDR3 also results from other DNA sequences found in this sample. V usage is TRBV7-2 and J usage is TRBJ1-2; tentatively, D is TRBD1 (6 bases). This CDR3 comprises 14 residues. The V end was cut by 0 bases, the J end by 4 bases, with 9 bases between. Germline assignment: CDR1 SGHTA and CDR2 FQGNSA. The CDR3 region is CASSLAHRVYGYTF. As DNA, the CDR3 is TGTGCCAGCAGCTTAGCGCACAGGGTCTATGGCTACACCTTC.

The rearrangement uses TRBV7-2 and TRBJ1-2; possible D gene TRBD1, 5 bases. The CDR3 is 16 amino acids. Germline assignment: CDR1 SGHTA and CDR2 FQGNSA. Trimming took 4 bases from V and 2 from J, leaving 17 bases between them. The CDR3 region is CASSSGGMAQNYGYTF. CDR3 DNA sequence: TGTGCCAGCAGCTCGGGGGGGATGGCTCAGAACTATGGCTACACCTTC.

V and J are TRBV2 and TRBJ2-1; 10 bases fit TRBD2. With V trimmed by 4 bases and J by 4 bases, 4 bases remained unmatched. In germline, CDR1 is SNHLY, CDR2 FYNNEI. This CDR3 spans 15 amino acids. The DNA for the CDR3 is TGTGCCAGCAGTGGAGGGACTAGCGTATACAATGAGCAGTTCTTC. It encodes CASSGGTSVYNEQFF.

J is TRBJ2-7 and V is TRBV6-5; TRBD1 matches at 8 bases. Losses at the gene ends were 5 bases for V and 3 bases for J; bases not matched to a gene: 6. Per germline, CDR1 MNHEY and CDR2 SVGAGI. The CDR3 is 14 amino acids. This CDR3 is CASSATGVDYEQYF. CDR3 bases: TGTGCCAGCAGTGCGACAGGGGTCGACTACGAGCAGTACTTC.

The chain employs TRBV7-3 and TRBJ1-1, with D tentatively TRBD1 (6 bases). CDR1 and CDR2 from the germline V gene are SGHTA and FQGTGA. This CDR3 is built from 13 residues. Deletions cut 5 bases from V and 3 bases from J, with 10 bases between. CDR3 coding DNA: TGTGCCAGCAGCGCCTACAGGGACACTGAAGCTTTCTTT. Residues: CASSAYRDTEAFF.

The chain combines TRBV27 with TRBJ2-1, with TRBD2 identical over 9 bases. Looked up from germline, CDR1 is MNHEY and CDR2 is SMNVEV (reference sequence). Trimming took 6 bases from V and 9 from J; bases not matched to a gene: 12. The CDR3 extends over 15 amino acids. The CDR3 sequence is CASRRGAGGWGEQFF. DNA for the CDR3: TGTGCCAGCAGGAGGGGAGCGGGAGGATGGGGTGAGCAGTTCTTC.

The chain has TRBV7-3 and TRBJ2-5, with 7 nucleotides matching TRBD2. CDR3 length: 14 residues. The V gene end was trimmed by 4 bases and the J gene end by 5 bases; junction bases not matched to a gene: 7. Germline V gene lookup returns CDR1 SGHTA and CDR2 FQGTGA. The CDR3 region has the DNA TGTGCCAGCAGCTCAGGAGCGGGATTGGAGACCCAGTACTTC. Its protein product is CASSSGAGLETQYF. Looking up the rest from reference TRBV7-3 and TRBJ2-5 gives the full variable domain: GAGVSQTPSNKVTEKGKYVELRCDPISGHTALYWYRQSLGQGPEFLIYFQGTGAADDSGLPNDRFFAVRPEGSVSTLKIQRTERGDSAVYLCASSSGAGLETQYFGPGTRLLVL.

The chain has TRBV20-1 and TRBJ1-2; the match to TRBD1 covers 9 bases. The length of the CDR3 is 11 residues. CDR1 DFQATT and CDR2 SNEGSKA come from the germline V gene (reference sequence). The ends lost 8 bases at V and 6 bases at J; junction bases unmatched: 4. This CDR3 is CSQQGADGYTF. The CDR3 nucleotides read TGCAGTCAACAGGGGGCGGATGGCTACACCTTC.

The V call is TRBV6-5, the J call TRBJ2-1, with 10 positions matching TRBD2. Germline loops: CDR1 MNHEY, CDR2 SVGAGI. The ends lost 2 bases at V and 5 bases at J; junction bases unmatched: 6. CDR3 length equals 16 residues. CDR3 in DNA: TGTGCCAGCAGTTACCGCACTAGCGGGACACACAATGAGCAGTTCTTC. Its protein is CASSYRTSGTHNEQFF.

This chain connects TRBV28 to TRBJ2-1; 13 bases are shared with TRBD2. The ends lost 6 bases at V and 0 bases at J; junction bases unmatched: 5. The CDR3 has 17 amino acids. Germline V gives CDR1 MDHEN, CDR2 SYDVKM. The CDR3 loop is CASRLTSGRSSYNEQFF. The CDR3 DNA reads TGTGCCAGCAGATTGACTAGCGGGAGGAGCTCCTACAATGAGCAGTTCTTC.

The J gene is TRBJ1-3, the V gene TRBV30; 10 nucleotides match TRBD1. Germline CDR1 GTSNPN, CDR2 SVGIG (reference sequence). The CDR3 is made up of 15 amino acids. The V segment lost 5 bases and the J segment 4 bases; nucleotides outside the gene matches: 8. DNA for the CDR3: TGTGCCTGGGGCAGGGACAGGGGAACAGGAAACACCATATATTTT. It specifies CAWGRDRGTGNTIYF.

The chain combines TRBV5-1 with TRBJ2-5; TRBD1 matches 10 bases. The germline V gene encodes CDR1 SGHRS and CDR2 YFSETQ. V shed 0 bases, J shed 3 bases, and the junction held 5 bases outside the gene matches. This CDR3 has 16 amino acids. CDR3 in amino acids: CASSLGQGAREETQYF. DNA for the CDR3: TGCGCCAGCAGCTTGGGACAGGGGGCGCGGGAAGAGACCCAGTACTTC. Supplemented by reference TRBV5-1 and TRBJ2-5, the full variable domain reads KAGVTQTPRYLIKTRGQQVTLSCSPISGHRSVSWYQQTPGQGLQFLFEYFSETQRNKGNFPGRFSGRQFSNSRSEMNVSTLELGDSALYLCASSLGQGAREETQYFGPGTRLLVL.

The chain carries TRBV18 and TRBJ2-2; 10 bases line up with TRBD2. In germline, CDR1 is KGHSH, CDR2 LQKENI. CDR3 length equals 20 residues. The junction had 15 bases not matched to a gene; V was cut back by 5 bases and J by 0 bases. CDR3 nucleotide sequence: TGTGCCAGCTCATCTCGGGCTCTAGCGGGAGACCCTACGAACACCGGGGAGCTGTTTTTT. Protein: CASSSRALAGDPTNTGELFF.

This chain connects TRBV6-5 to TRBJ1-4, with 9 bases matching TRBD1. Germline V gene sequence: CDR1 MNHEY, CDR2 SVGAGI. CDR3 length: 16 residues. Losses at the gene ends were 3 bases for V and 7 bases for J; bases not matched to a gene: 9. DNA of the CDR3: TGTGCCAGCAGTTATCGCGACAGGGGGACGCTTGAAAAACTGTTTTTT. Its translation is CASSYRDRGTLEKLFF.

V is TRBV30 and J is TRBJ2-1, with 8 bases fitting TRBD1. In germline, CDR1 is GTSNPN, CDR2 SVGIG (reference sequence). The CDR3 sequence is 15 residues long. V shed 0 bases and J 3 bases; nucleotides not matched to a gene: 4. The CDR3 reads CAWSVRGTGYNEQFF. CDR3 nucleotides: TGTGCCTGGAGTGTACGTGGGACAGGCTACAATGAGCAGTTCTTC.

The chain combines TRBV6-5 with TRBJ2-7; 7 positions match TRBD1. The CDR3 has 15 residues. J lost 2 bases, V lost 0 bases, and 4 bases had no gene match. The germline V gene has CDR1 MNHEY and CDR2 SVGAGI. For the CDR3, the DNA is TGTGCCAGCAGTTACTCGGCAGGGGGTCCCTACGAGCAGTACTTC. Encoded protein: CASSYSAGGPYEQYF.

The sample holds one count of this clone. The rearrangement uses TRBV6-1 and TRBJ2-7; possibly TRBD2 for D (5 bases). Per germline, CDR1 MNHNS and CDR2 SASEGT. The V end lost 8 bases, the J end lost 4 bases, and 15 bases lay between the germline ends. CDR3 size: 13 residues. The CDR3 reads CASRGADGYEQYF. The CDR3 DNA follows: TGTGCCAGCCGAGGAGCGGACGGATACGAGCAGTACTTC.

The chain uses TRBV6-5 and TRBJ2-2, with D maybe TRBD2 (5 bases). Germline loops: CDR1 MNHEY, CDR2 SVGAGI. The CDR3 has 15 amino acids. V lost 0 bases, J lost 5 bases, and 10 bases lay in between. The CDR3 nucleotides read TGTGCCAGCAGTTACTCCCTTCGAGGGACCGGGGAGCTGTTTTTT. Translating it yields CASSYSLRGTGELFF.

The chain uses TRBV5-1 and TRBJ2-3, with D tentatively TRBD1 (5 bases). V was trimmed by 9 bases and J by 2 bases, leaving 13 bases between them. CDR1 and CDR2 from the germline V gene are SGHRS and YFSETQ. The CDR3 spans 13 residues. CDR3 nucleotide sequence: TGCGCCACCCGGACACTATACACAGATACGCAGTATTTT. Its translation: CATRTLYTDTQYF.

The CDR3 region is CASSSGQGSMNTEAFF. CDR3 nucleotide sequence: TGTGCCAGCAGTTCCGGACAGGGATCGATGAACACTGAAGCTTTCTTT. V and J are TRBV28 and TRBJ1-1, with 8 bases lining up with TRBD1. Germline lookup yields CDR1 MDHEN and CDR2 SYDVKM. The CDR3 has 16 residues. The V and J ends lost 4 bases and 0 bases, in that order; junction bases with no gene match: 7.

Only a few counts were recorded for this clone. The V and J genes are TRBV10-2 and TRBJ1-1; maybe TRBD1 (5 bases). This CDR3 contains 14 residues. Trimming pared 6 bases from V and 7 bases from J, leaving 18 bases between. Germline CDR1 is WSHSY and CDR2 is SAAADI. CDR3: CASSLNTGGVEAFF. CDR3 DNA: TGCGCCAGCAGCCTTAATACAGGTGGAGTTGAAGCTTTCTTT.

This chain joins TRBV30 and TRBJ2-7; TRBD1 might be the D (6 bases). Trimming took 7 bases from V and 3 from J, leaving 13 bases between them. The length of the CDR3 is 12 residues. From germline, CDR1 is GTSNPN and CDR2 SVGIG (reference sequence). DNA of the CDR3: TGTGCCTTTAGGGACAACTACTACGAGCAGTACTTC. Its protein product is CAFRDNYYEQYF.

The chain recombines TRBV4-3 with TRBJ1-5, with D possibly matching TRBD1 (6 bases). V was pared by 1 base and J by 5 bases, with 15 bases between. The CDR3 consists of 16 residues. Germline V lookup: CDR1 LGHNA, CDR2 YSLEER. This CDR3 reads CASSQGWGGPDQPQHF. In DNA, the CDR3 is TGCGCCAGCAGCCAAGGATGGGGGGGGCCGGATCAGCCCCAGCATTTT.

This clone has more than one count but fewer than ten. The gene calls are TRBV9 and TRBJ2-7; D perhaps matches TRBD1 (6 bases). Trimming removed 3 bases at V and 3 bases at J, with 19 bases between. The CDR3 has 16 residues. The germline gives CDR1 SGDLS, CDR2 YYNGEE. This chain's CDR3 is CASSGRTAAGNYEQYF. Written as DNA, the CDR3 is TGTGCCAGCAGCGGGCGGACAGCCGCGGGCAACTACGAGCAGTACTTC.